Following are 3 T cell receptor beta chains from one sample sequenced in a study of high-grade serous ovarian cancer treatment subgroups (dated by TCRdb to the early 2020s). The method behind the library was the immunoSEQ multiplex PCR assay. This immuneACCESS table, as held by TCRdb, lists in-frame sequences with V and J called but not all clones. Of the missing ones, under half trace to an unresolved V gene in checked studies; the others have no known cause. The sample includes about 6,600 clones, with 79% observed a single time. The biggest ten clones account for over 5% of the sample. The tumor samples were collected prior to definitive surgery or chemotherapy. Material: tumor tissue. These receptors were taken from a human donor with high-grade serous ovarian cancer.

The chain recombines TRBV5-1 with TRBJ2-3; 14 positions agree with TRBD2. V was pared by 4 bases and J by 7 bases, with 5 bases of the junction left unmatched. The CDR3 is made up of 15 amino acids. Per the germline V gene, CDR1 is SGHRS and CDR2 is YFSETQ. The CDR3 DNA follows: TGCGCCAGCAGCCAGGGACTAGCGGGAGTTAATACGCAGTATTTT. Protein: CASSQGLAGVNTQYF. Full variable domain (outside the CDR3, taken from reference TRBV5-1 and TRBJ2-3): KAGVTQTPRYLIKTRGQQVTLSCSPISGHRSVSWYQQTPGQGLQFLFEYFSETQRNKGNFPGRFSGRQFSNSRSEMNVSTLELGDSALYLCASSQGLAGVNTQYFGPGTRLTVL.

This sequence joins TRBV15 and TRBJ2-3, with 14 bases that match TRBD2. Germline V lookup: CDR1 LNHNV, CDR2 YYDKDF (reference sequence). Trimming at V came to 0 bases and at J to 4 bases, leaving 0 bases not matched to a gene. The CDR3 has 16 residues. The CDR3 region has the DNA TGTGCCACCAGCAGAGAGGGACTAGCGGGAGCAGATACGCAGTATTTT. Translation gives CATSREGLAGADTQYF.

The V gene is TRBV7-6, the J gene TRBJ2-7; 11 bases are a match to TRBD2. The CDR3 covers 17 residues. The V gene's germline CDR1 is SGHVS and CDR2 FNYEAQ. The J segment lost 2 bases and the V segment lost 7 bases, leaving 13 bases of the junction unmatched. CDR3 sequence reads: CASTQEAISGRAYEQYF. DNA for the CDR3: TGTGCCAGCACCCAGGAGGCGATTAGCGGGAGGGCCTACGAGCAGTACTTC. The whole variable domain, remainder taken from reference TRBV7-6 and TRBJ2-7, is GAGVSQSPRYKVTKRGQDVALRCDPISGHVSLYWYRQALGQGPEFLTYFNYEAQQDKSGLPNDRFSAERPEGSISTLTIQRTEQRDSAMYRCASTQEAISGRAYEQYFGPGTRLTVT.